This T cell receptor (beta chain) originates from a study of T-cell reconstitution after alpha-beta-depleted transplantation in children. Broader study findings: It was reported that alpha-beta T cells came from several hundred expanded graft clones (about two months after transplant). By one year post-transplant, T-cell counts and diversity largely arose from T cells that were newly produced. Surviving recipient T cells and thymic progenitors accounted for the high day-60 TCRbeta diversity observed in some patients.

Concerning this clonotype itself: The target antigen is unknown.

This CDR3 comprises 16 residues. V was clipped by 3 bases and J by 5 bases, with 19 bases between them. Germline V CDR1 and CDR2: SGHVS, FNYEAQ. Construction of the TCRbeta library involved unique molecular identifiers. In TCRdb, the PCR reads were re-called with MiXCR into one record per CDR3 protein. The sample consists of about 250,000 distinct CDR3 sequences, 20% to 30% of them appearing once. This sequence was found in a female patient aged 2-10 years who had a stem cell transplant for congenital amegakaryocytic thrombocytopenia, so the T cells may come from the graft donor. The sample in question was PBMCs, mostly from graft donor cells, obtained 360 days after TCRalphabeta/CD19-depleted stem cell transplant. The chain employs TRBV7-6 and TRBJ2-5; a weak D match, TRBD2 (5 bases). The CDR3 DNA reads TGTGCCAGCAGCTTGATTCTTGGAGGAGGCCGGGAGACCCAGTACTTC. Amino acid sequence: CASSLILGGGRETQYF. Drawing the rest from reference TRBV7-6 and TRBJ2-5, the complete variable domain is GAGVSQSPRYKVTKRGQDVALRCDPISGHVSLYWYRQALGQGPEFLTYFNYEAQQDKSGLPNDRFSAERPEGSISTLTIQRTEQRDSAMYRCASSLILGGGRETQYFGPGTRLLVL.